This passage covers 30 T cell receptor beta chains from one sample sequenced in a study of cytomegalovirus exposure and HLA in healthy donors. The PCR employed 60 Vbeta primers together with 13 Jbeta primers. This table comes from immunoSEQ multiplex PCR, and its TCRdb copy is limited to in-frame clones, with some not included. The top ten clones hold 1.5% to 2% of a sample with about 140,000 clones, roughly 76% of them seen once. The sample was PBMCs. Receptor source: a female donor in good health and CMV-seronegative.

The chain uses TRBV7-9 and TRBJ2-1; D might be TRBD1 (5 bases). There are 15 residues in the CDR3. Trimming left V 5 bases short and J 3 bases short, with 14 bases between. CDR1 and CDR2 (germline): SEHNR, FQNEAQ (reference sequence). The CDR3 nucleotides read TGTGCCAGCAGCCCGCAATCTGACAGCTACAATGAGCAGTTCTTC. Its translation: CASSPQSDSYNEQFF.

The rearrangement links TRBV19 to TRBJ2-1; D remains ambiguous. The ends were cut back, 3 bases at V and 7 bases at J, with 7 bases in the middle. The CDR3 has 12 amino acids. The germline V gene encodes CDR1 LNHDA and CDR2 SQIVND (reference sequence). Here the CDR3 DNA reads TGTGCCAGTAGTATTTACACAAATGAGCAGTTCTTC. This codes for CASSIYTNEQFF. Using reference TRBV19 and TRBJ2-1 for the parts outside the CDR3, the full variable domain is DGGITQSPKYLFRKEGQNVTLSCEQNLNHDAMYWYRQDPGQGLRLIYYSQIVNDFQKGDIAEGYSVSREKKESFPLTVTSAQKNPTAFYLCASSIYTNEQFFGPGTRLTVL.

Only a few counts were recorded for this clone. The rearrangement uses TRBV9 and TRBJ1-1, with 8 bases identical to TRBD1. Per germline, CDR1 SGDLS and CDR2 YYNGEE. The V segment lost 3 bases and the J segment 6 bases; nucleotides outside the gene matches: 10. The CDR3 runs to 15 residues. In nucleotides, the CDR3 is TGTGCCAGCAGCGCCTATTCAGGGGGCAAGGCTGAAGCTTTCTTT. Translation: CASSAYSGGKAEAFF. Looking up the rest from reference TRBV9 and TRBJ1-1 gives the full variable domain: DSGVTQTPKHLITATGQRVTLRCSPRSGDLSVYWYQQSLDQGLQFLIQYYNGEERAKGNILERFSAQQFPDLHSELNLSSLELGDSALYFCASSAYSGGKAEAFFGQGTRLTVV.

This chain uses TRBV27 with TRBJ2-7, with 7 bases lining up with TRBD1. The CDR3 has 15 amino acids. Per the germline V gene, CDR1 is MNHEY and CDR2 is SMNVEV (reference sequence). The V and J ends lost 3 bases and 4 bases, in that order; junction bases with no gene match: 9. The CDR3 DNA follows: TGTGCCAGCAGTTTGTTCGGGACAGATTTATACGAGCAGTACTTC. This translates into CASSLFGTDLYEQYF.

The CDR3 coding sequence is TGTGCCAGCAGTCCCGACAGGTCTGATCAGCCCCAGCATTTT. It specifies CASSPDRSDQPQHF. The chain is built from TRBV6-5 and TRBJ1-5; tentative D call: TRBD1 (6 bases). The CDR3 length is 14 residues. V was shortened by 5 bases and J by 5 bases, with 13 bases between the two germline ends. The germline gives CDR1 MNHEY, CDR2 SVGAGI.

The chain combines TRBV28 with TRBJ1-5; D remains unclear. The CDR3 has 14 amino acids. V shed 7 bases and J shed 3 bases, with 13 bases lying between them. In germline, CDR1 is MDHEN, CDR2 SYDVKM. The chain's CDR3 is CASTLRLPNQPQHF. CDR3 bases: TGTGCCAGCACCCTCAGGCTTCCCAATCAGCCCCAGCATTTT. Looking up the rest from reference TRBV28 and TRBJ1-5 gives the full variable domain: DVKVTQSSRYLVKRTGEKVFLECVQDMDHENMFWYRQDPGLGLRLIYFSYDVKMKEKGDIPEGYSVSREKKERFSLILESASTNQTSMYLCASTLRLPNQPQHFGDGTRLSIL.

The chain is built from TRBV7-2 and TRBJ1-2; D is undetermined. The CDR3 is 13 amino acids. In germline, CDR1 is SGHTA, CDR2 FQGNSA. The V and J ends lost 5 bases and 4 bases respectively, with 11 bases between them. CDR3 sequence: CASSQADRYGYTF. The DNA of the CDR3 is TGTGCCAGCAGCCAAGCGGACCGCTATGGCTACACCTTC.

V usage is TRBV4-2 and J usage is TRBJ2-1, with 12 bases identical to TRBD2. The CDR3 runs 17 residues. The V gene's germline CDR1 is LGHNA and CDR2 YNFKEQ. Trimming cost V 3 bases and J 6 bases; bases outside gene matches: 9. The CDR3, as DNA: TGTGCCAGCAGCCACGCGCCACTAGCGGGGGGCCCCAATGAGCAGTTCTTC. Its translation: CASSHAPLAGGPNEQFF.

The gene calls are TRBV6-1 and TRBJ1-1, with a possible D match to TRBD1 (5 bases). The CDR3 spans 13 residues. Germline loops: CDR1 MNHNS, CDR2 SASEGT. Trimming took 6 bases from V and 3 from J, leaving 11 bases between them. CDR3 amino acids: CASRTPGYTEAFF. The CDR3 DNA follows: TGTGCCAGCAGGACACCAGGGTACACTGAAGCTTTCTTT.

The gene calls are TRBV29-1 and TRBJ1-1, with TRBD1 identical over 10 bases. This CDR3 is 13 amino acids long. CDR1 and CDR2 (germline): SQVTM, ANQGSEA. Trimming at V came to 7 bases and at J to 3 bases, leaving 5 bases not matched to a gene. The CDR3: CSAGQGEDTEAFF. The DNA of the CDR3 is TGCAGCGCAGGACAGGGGGAGGACACTGAAGCTTTCTTT.

The rearrangement joins TRBV6-1 to TRBJ1-1, with no clear D. The V gene's germline CDR1 is MNHNS and CDR2 SASEGT. V was pared by 3 bases and J by 0 bases, with 8 bases between. The CDR3 is 14 residues long. The CDR3 DNA reads TGTGCCAGCAGTGATAGAGCAATGAACACTGAAGCTTTCTTT. It translates to CASSDRAMNTEAFF.

The chain employs TRBV7-2 and TRBJ2-7; TRBD2 matches at 11 bases. CDR1 and CDR2 from the germline V gene are SGHTA and FQGNSA. Unmatched junction bases numbered 3, after V lost 0 bases and J lost 2 bases. This CDR3 contains 16 residues. CDR3 coding DNA: TGTGCCAGCAGCTTAGCGCGACTAGCGGGGACCTACGAGCAGTACTTC. Its protein product is CASSLARLAGTYEQYF.

The chain combines TRBV2 with TRBJ2-7; D may be TRBD2 (5 bases). Per the germline V gene, CDR1 is SNHLY and CDR2 is FYNNEI. The CDR3 covers 13 residues. Trimming took off 7 bases at V and 3 bases at J, with 13 bases between the two ends. CDR3 amino acids: CASTRLSGYEQYF. The CDR3 nucleotides read TGTGCCAGCACGAGACTATCCGGCTACGAGCAGTACTTC. Using reference TRBV2 and TRBJ2-7 for the parts outside the CDR3, the full variable domain is EPEVTQTPSHQVTQMGQEVILRCVPISNHLYFYWYRQILGQKVEFLVSFYNNEISEKSEIFDDQFSVERPDGSNFTLKIRSTKLEDSAMYFCASTRLSGYEQYFGPGTRLTVT.

The chain couples TRBV28 to TRBJ1-4; 9 bases map to TRBD1. Unmatched junction bases numbered 4, after V lost 6 bases and J lost 2 bases. The CDR3 length is 15 residues. CDR1 MDHEN and CDR2 SYDVKM come from the germline V gene. The CDR3 DNA is TGTGCCAGCAGCAGGGACAGGGTCACTAATGAAAAACTGTTTTTT. Residues: CASSRDRVTNEKLFF.

The V gene is TRBV4-1, the J gene TRBJ2-4, with D tentatively TRBD2 (6 bases). Trimming took off 0 bases at V and 2 bases at J, with 11 bases between the two ends. Germline CDR1 reads MGHRA; CDR2 reads YSYEKL. The CDR3 consists of 16 residues. CDR3 sequence reads: CASSQEVGGSKNIQYF. The DNA for the CDR3 is TGCGCCAGCAGCCAAGAGGTGGGGGGATCCAAAAACATTCAGTACTTC.

The rearrangement joins TRBV5-1 to TRBJ1-6; D is unclear. The CDR3 loop spans 16 amino acids. V shed 1 base and J shed 0 bases, with 8 bases lying between them. Germline assignment: CDR1 SGHRS and CDR2 YFSETQ. The chain's CDR3 is CASSLRSFSYNSPLHF. Written as DNA, the CDR3 is TGCGCCAGCAGCTTGCGGAGTTTCTCCTATAATTCACCCCTCCACTTT.

This clone has just a few counts. The V and J genes are TRBV9 and TRBJ2-7; D perhaps matches TRBD1 (9 bases). V was pared by 4 bases and J by 6 bases, with 23 bases between. The CDR3 length is 16 residues. Germline CDR1 SGDLS, CDR2 YYNGEE. The CDR3 DNA sequence: TGTGCCAGCAGCCACTCAACTAGCGGACAGGGGATCGAGCAGTACTTC. Its protein is CASSHSTSGQGIEQYF.

In its sample, this clone was seen a few times. The chain has TRBV5-4 and TRBJ1-2, with D perhaps matching TRBD1 (5 bases). Trimming left V 0 bases short and J 6 bases short, with 12 bases between. Germline values: CDR1 SGHNT, CDR2 YYREEE (reference sequence). The length of the CDR3 is 14 residues. In nucleotides, the CDR3 is TGTGCCAGCAGCTTGGCTGGGGGGATGGATGGCTACACCTTC. Translation: CASSLAGGMDGYTF.

V usage is TRBV25-1 and J usage is TRBJ2-1; 10 bases agree with TRBD1. The CDR3 extends over 14 amino acids. The V segment lost 5 bases and the J segment 8 bases; nucleotides outside the gene matches: 6. CDR1 is MGHDK, CDR2 SYGVNS, per germline. The CDR3 DNA reads as TGTGCCAGCAGTCATAGGGACAGGGGCTATGAGCAGTTCTTC. Amino acid sequence: CASSHRDRGYEQFF.

The chain employs TRBV7-3 and TRBJ2-3; tentatively, D is TRBD2 (6 bases). Per the germline V gene, CDR1 is SGHTA and CDR2 is FQGTGA. CDR3 size: 14 residues. The V end lost 2 bases, the J end lost 9 bases, and 15 bases lay between the germline ends. The CDR3 is CASSLSGGARTQYF. CDR3 DNA sequence: TGTGCCAGCAGCTTATCCGGGGGAGCCAGGACGCAGTATTTT.

The V call is TRBV6-5, the J call TRBJ2-1; 7 nucleotides match TRBD2. V shed 10 bases, J shed 9 bases, and the junction held 15 bases outside the gene matches. Germline values: CDR1 MNHEY, CDR2 SVGAGI. The CDR3 length is 14 residues. In DNA form, the CDR3 reads TGTGCCACAACTCCGCGCGGCGGGAGTGTTGAGCAGTTCTTC. Protein product: CATTPRGGSVEQFF.

V is TRBV12-5 and J is TRBJ1-5; tentative D call: TRBD1 (5 bases). Germline V gene lookup returns CDR1 LGHNT and CDR2 FRNRAP. The CDR3 contains 14 residues. Trimming stripped 4 bases from V and 3 bases from J, with 10 bases between. In DNA form, the CDR3 reads TGTGCTAGTGGTTGGGGGGGGGACAATCAGCCCCAGCATTTT. It codes for CASGWGGDNQPQHF. Full variable domain (rest looked up from reference TRBV12-5 and TRBJ1-5): DARVTQTPRHKVTEMGQEVTMRCQPILGHNTVFWYRQTMMQGLELLAYFRNRAPLDDSGMPKDRFSAEMPDATLATLKIQPSEPRDSAVYFCASGWGGDNQPQHFGDGTRLSIL.

Only a few counts were recorded for this clone. A read error is possible here, since a much larger clone lies one base away. The same CDR3 also results from other DNA sequences found in this sample. The chain carries TRBV4-1 and TRBJ2-1; 12 nucleotides match TRBD2. Germline loops: CDR1 MGHRA, CDR2 YSYEKL. The V segment lost 0 bases and the J segment 8 bases; nucleotides outside the gene matches: 2. The CDR3 sequence is 15 residues long. The chain's CDR3 is CASSQETSGSYEQFF. Written as DNA, the CDR3 is TGCGCCAGCAGCCAAGAGACTAGCGGGAGTTATGAGCAGTTCTTC.

This sequence joins TRBV6-5 and TRBJ1-1; TRBD1 might be the D (5 bases). This CDR3 has 12 residues. In germline, CDR1 is MNHEY, CDR2 SVGAGI. V was cut by 5 bases and J by 11 bases, with 15 bases left in between. CDR3 residues: CASSERDWRAFF. Here the CDR3 DNA reads TGTGCCAGCAGTGAAAGGGACTGGAGGGCTTTCTTT.

The chain couples TRBV5-1 to TRBJ1-2; 7 bases agree with TRBD1. Germline V gene lookup returns CDR1 SGHRS and CDR2 YFSETQ. The CDR3 is made up of 15 amino acids. The V segment lost 3 bases and the J segment 7 bases; nucleotides outside the gene matches: 12. The chain's CDR3 is CASSSGTERSRGYTF. The CDR3 nucleotides are TGCGCCAGCAGCTCAGGGACAGAGAGGTCGCGTGGCTACACCTTC.

The chain employs TRBV6-8 and TRBJ1-4; D is uncertain. V was trimmed by 9 bases and J by 0 bases, leaving 11 bases between them. CDR3 length: 14 amino acids. CDR1 is MNHGY and CDR2 is SAAAGT in the germline V gene. CDR3 sequence (DNA): TGTGCCAGGCCCCGGCGGACAACTAATGAAAAACTGTTTTTT. Translated: CARPRRTTNEKLFF.

The rearrangement links TRBV19 to TRBJ2-7, with 8 bases identical to TRBD1. After removal of 7 bases from V and 1 base from J, the junction contained 9 bases not matched to a gene. This CDR3 is built from 15 residues. From germline, CDR1 is LNHDA and CDR2 SQIVND (reference sequence). CDR3 sequence: CASTYGRGQSYEQYF. The CDR3 DNA reads TGTGCCAGTACCTATGGCAGGGGGCAATCCTACGAGCAGTACTTC.

This clone was seen only a few times. V gene TRBV7-9 combines with J gene TRBJ1-1; 7 bases line up with TRBD1. Germline CDR1 reads SEHNR; CDR2 reads FQNEAQ (reference sequence). With V trimmed by 4 bases and J by 4 bases, 9 bases remained unmatched. This CDR3 spans 15 amino acids. DNA for the CDR3: TGTGCCAGCAGCTCAGCTCGGACAGGAGGCACTGAAGCTTTCTTT. Residues: CASSSARTGGTEAFF.

This chain connects TRBV27 to TRBJ2-7; D is undetermined. Germline V gene data show CDR1 as MNHEY and CDR2 as SMNVEV (reference sequence). Trimming removed 0 bases at V and 1 base at J, with 4 bases between. This CDR3 comprises 13 residues. CDR3 in DNA: TGTGCCAGCAGTTTATCCCTTTCCTACGAGCAGTACTTC. Protein product: CASSLSLSYEQYF.

This clone was detected only a few times. A read error may account for a junction end that differs from germline. The chain employs TRBV7-6 and TRBJ2-7; the D gene is possibly TRBD2 (6 bases). The CDR3 extends over 13 amino acids. Germline loops: CDR1 SGHVS, CDR2 FNYEAQ. The CDR3 sequence is CSSSLAAAYEQYF. The CDR3 DNA sequence: TGTTCCAGCTCGTTAGCGGCGGCCTACGAGCAGTACTTC.